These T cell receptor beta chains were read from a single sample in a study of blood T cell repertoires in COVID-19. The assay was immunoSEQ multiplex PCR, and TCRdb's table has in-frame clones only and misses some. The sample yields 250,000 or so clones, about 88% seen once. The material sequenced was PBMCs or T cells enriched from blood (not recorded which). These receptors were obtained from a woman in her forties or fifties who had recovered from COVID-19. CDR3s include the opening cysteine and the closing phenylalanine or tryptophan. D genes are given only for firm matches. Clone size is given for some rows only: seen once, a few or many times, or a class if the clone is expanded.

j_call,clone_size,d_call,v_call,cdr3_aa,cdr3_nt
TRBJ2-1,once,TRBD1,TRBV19,CASSSYTGGNEQFF,TGTGCCAGTAGTTCTTACACAGGGGGAAATGAGCAGTTCTTC
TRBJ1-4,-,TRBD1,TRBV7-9,CASSVGQLAEKLFF,TGTGCCAGCAGCGTGGGACAGCTTGCGGAAAAACTGTTTTTT
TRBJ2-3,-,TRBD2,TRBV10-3,CAISGAGVSTDTQYF,TGTGCCATCAGTGGGGCGGGAGTGTCGACAGATACGCAGTATTTT
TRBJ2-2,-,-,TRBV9,CASSPRGLEVGELFF,TGTGCCAGCAGCCCGAGGGGACTTGAAGTGGGGGAGCTGTTTTTT
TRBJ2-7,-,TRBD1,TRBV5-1,CASSLDRGQSYEQYF,TGCGCCAGCAGCTTAGACAGGGGGCAATCCTACGAGCAGTACTTC
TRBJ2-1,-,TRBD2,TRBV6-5,CASIFGGSRYEQFF,TGTGCCAGCATTTTTGGCGGGAGTAGGTATGAGCAGTTCTTC
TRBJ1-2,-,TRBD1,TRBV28,CASSPPTGGHGYTF,TGTGCCAGCAGTCCCCCCACAGGGGGACATGGCTACACCTTC
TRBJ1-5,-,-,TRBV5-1,CASSLAGLSNQPQHF,TGCGCCAGCAGTCTGGCAGGGCTTAGCAATCAGCCCCAGCATTTT
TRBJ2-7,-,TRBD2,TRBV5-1,CASSPIAGGYEQYF,TGCGCCAGCAGCCCGATAGCGGGAGGCTACGAGCAGTACTTC
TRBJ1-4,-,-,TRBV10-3,CATRGQEKLFF,TGTGCCACGCGAGGCCAAGAAAAACTGTTTTTT
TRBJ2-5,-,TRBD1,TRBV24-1,CATSDQKTGGMETQYF,TGTGCCACCAGTGATCAAAAGACAGGGGGAATGGAGACCCAGTACTTC
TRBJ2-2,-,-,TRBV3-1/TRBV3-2,CASSRGPGELFF,TGTGCCAGCAGCCGTGGCCCCGGGGAGCTGTTTTTT
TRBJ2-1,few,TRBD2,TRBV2,CASTPKISGRGYNEQFF,TGTGCCAGCACCCCTAAGATTAGCGGGAGGGGATACAATGAGCAGTTCTTC
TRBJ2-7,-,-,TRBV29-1,CSVVRDSKGEQYF,TGCAGCGTTGTCCGGGACTCCAAAGGGGAGCAGTACTTC
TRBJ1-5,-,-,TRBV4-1,CASSPVSNQPQHF,TGCGCCAGCAGCCCGGTTAGCAATCAGCCCCAGCATTTT
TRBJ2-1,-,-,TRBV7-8,CASSLVSIGSGYNEQFF,TGTGCCAGCAGCTTAGTTTCGATCGGGAGTGGGTACAATGAGCAGTTCTTC
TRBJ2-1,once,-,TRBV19,CATGENSPSSNEQFF,TGTGCCACCGGGGAGAACTCCCCGTCTTCAAATGAGCAGTTCTTC
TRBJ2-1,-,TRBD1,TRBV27,CASRKTGGLYNEQFF,TGTGCCAGCAGGAAGACAGGGGGCTTGTACAATGAGCAGTTCTTC
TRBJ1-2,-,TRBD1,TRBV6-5,CASAVLGQKNYGYTF,TGTGCCAGCGCCGTACTGGGACAGAAAAATTATGGCTACACCTTC
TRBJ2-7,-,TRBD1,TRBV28,CASRDPGQNYEQYF,TGTGCCAGCAGAGACCCGGGACAGAACTACGAGCAGTACTTC
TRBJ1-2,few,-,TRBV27,CASSRGRNYGYTF,TGTGCCAGCAGTAGGGGTCGCAACTATGGCTACACCTTC
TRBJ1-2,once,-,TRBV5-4,CASSLDRSNYGYTF,TGTGCCAGCAGCTTGGACAGGTCTAACTATGGCTACACCTTC
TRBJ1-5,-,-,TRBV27,CASSRSAGSNQPQHF,TGTGCCAGCAGCCGCTCGGCAGGTAGCAATCAGCCCCAGCATTTT
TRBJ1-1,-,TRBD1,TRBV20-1,CSASWTGGAGAFF,TGCAGTGCTAGTTGGACAGGGGGCGCAGGGGCTTTCTTT
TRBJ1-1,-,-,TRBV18,CASSPGQMNTEAFF,TGTGCCAGCTCACCCGGACAGATGAACACTGAAGCTTTCTTT
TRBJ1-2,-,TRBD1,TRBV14,CASSYGTVNYGYTF,TGTGCCAGCAGCTACGGGACAGTTAACTATGGCTACACCTTC
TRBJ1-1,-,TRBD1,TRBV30,CAWDRDRRNTEAFF,TGTGCCTGGGACCGGGACAGGCGGAACACTGAAGCTTTCTTT
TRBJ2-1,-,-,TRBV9,CASSVDSSSYNEQFF,TGTGCCAGCAGCGTAGATTCCAGCTCCTACAATGAGCAGTTCTTC
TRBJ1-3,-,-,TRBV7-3,CASSPGPPLSGNTIYF,TGTGCCAGCAGCCCGGGTCCTCCTCTCTCTGGAAACACCATATATTTT
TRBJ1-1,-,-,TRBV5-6,CASSSGWRTEAFF,TGTGCCAGCAGCTCCGGTTGGCGGACTGAAGCTTTCTTT
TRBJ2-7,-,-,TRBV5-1,CASSLDRGSSYEQYF,TGCGCCAGCAGCTTGGACCGGGGTTCCTCCTACGAGCAGTACTTC
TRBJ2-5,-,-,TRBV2,CASSLTGGEETQYF,TGTGCCAGCAGTCTGACAGGTGGGGAAGAGACCCAGTACTTC
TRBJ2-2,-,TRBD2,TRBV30,CAWSRTSDKAGELFF,TGTGCCTGGAGTAGAACTAGCGACAAAGCCGGGGAGCTGTTTTTT
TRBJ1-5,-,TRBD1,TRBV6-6,CASRSGQGNQPQHF,TGTGCCAGCAGAAGTGGACAGGGGAATCAGCCCCAGCATTTT
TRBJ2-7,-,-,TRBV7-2,CASSLSFSYEQYF,TGTGCCAGCAGCTTATCTTTCTCCTACGAGCAGTACTTC
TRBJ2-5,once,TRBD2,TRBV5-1,CAGRPGSSGLQETQYF,TGCGCCGGAAGGCCTGGAAGTAGCGGGTTACAAGAGACCCAGTACTTC
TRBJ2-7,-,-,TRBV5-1,CASSLSELEQYF,TGCGCCAGCAGCTTGTCCGAGCTCGAGCAGTACTTC
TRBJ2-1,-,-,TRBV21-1,CASSELAGRDNEQFF,TGTGCCAGCAGTGAACTAGCGGGCCGAGACAATGAGCAGTTCTTC
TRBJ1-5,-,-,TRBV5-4,CASSQTLGTSRVDQPQHF,TGTGCCAGCAGCCAAACCCTCGGGACATCCCGCGTGGATCAGCCCCAGCATTTT
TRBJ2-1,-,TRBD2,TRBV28,CASSRRAGVGNEQFF,TGTGCCAGCAGTCGGCGGGCGGGAGTAGGAAATGAGCAGTTCTTC
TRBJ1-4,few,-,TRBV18,CASSPVNRVNEKLFF,TGTGCCAGCTCACCAGTGAATCGGGTTAATGAAAAACTGTTTTTT
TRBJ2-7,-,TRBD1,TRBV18,CASSEQGSYEQYF,TGTGCCAGCTCCGAACAGGGGTCCTACGAGCAGTACTTC
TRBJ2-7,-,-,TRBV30,CAWRMNGEQYF,TGTGCCTGGAGAATGAACGGCGAGCAGTACTTC
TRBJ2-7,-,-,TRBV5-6,CASSPGGLPYEQYF,TGTGCCAGCAGCCCCGGGGGGCTCCCCTACGAGCAGTACTTC
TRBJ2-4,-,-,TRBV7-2,CASSPAGLARTKNIQYF,TGTGCCAGCAGCCCAGCCGGGCTAGCGCGTACCAAAAACATTCAGTACTTC
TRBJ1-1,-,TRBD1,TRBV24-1,CATSRDRDTEAFF,TGTGCCACATCCCGGGACAGGGACACTGAAGCTTTCTTT
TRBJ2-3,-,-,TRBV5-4,CASSFGSVIMGTQYF,TGTGCCAGCAGCTTCGGGTCAGTTATAATGGGTACGCAGTATTTT
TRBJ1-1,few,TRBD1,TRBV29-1,CSTRQGKGTEAFF,TGCAGCACCCGACAGGGCAAGGGGACTGAAGCTTTCTTT
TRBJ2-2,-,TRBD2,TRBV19,CASSGLASNTGELFF,TGTGCCAGTAGTGGACTAGCGTCGAACACCGGGGAGCTGTTTTTT
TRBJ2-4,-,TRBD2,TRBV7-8,CASSLASGSTKNIQYF,TGTGCCAGCAGCTTAGCTAGCGGGAGTACCAAAAACATTCAGTACTTC
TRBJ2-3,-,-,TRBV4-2,CASSQDPQGDTQYF,TGTGCCAGCAGCCAAGACCCACAGGGAGATACGCAGTATTTT
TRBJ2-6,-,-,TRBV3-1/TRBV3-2,CASSQASSGANVLTF,TGTGCCAGCAGCCAAGCCAGCTCTGGGGCCAACGTCCTGACTTTC